This TCR beta chain was observed in a study of CD8 T cells in ankylosing spondylitis. Germline V gene sequence: CDR1 SQVTM, CDR2 ANQGSEA. Trimming at V came to 7 bases and at J to 6 bases, leaving 5 bases not matched to a gene. The CDR3 is 12 residues long. General study results and limits: A TCR beta motif of fewer than ten highly homologous variants appeared characteristic of ankylosing spondylitis blood.

This clonotype was seen only a few times. Its antigen is unknown. One entry per CDR3 protein, called by TCRdb with MiXCR from the 5' RACE reads. The sample has hundreds of thousands of distinct CDR3 sequences, roughly 13% seen once. The sequenced sample was blood, either unsorted or a sorted T cell fraction (not recorded which). The rearrangement joins TRBV29-1 to TRBJ2-2; 7 nucleotides align to TRBD2. The TCR comes from a male donor with ankylosing spondylitis. The CDR3 sequence: CSGREPAGELFF. The CDR3 DNA is TGCAGCGGGCGGGAGCCCGCCGGGGAGCTGTTTTTT.